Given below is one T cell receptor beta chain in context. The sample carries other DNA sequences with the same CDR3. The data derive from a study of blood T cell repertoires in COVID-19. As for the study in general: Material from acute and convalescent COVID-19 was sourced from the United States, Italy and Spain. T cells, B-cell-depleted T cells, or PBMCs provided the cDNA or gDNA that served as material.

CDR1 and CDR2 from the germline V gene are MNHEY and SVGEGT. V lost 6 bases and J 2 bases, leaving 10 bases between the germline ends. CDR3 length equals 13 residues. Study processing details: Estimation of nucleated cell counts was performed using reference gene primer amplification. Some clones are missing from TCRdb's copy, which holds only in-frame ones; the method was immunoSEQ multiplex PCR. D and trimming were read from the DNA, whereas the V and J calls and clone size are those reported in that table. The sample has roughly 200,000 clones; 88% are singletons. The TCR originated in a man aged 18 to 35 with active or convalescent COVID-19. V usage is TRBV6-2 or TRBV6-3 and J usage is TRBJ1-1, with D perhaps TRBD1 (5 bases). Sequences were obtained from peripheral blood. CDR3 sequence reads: CASSLDRNTEAFF. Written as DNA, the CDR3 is TGTGCCAGCAGCCTTGACAGAAACACTGAAGCTTTCTTT.